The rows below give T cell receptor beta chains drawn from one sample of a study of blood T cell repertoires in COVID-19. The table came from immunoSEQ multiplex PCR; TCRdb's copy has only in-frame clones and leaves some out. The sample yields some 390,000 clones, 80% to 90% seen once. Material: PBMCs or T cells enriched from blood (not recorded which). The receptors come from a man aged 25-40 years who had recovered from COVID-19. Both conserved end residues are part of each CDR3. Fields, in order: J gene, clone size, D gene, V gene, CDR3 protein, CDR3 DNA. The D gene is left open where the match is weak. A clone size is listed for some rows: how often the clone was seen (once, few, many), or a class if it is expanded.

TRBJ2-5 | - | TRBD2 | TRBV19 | CASSFGLAGARETQYF | TGTGCCAGTAGTTTCGGACTAGCGGGAGCTCGTGAGACCCAGTACTTC
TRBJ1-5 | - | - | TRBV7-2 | CASSHDNYQPQHF | TGTGCCAGCAGCCACGATAACTATCAGCCCCAGCATTTT
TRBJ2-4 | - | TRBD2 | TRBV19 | CASRGLAGNIQYF | TGTGCCAGTAGAGGTCTAGCGGGAAACATTCAGTACTTC
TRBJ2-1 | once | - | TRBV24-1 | CATSDFPRANEQFF | TGTGCCACCAGTGATTTTCCAAGAGCCAATGAGCAGTTCTTC
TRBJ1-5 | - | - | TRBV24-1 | CATSDGQFNQPQHF | TGTGCCACCAGTGACGGACAGTTCAATCAGCCCCAGCATTTT
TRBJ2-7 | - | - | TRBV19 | CASSSTYEQYF | TGTGCCAGTAGTTCCACATACGAGCAGTACTTC
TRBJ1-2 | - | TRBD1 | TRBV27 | CASSTGAGYGYTF | TGTGCCAGCAGTACAGGGGCCGGGTATGGCTACACCTTC
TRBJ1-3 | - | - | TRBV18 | CASSTGTPNSGNTIYF | TGTGCCAGCTCGACCGGGACACCTAACTCTGGAAACACCATATATTTT
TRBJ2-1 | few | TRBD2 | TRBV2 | CASGIAGGHYNEQFF | TGTGCCAGCGGGATAGCGGGAGGGCACTACAATGAGCAGTTCTTC
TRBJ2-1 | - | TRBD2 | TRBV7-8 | CASSFREASYNEQFF | TGTGCCAGCAGCTTCCGGGAGGCGTCCTACAATGAGCAGTTCTTC
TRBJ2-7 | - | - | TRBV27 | CASRPLQGMGRNTYEQYF | TGTGCCAGCAGACCCCTCCAGGGAATGGGGAGGAACACCTACGAGCAGTACTTC
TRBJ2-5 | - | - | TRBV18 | CASSPPSLAGETQYF | TGTGCCAGCTCACCACCTTCACTAGCCGGGGAGACCCAGTACTTC
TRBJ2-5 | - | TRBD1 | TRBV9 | CASSLSTGRETQYF | TGTGCCAGCAGCTTATCGACAGGGAGAGAGACCCAGTACTTC
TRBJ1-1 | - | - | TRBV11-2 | CASSFPPAEAFF | TGTGCCAGCAGCTTCCCCCCCGCTGAAGCTTTCTTT
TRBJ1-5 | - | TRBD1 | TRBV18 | CASSTGGRNQPQHF | TGTGCCAGCTCAACAGGGGGGCGCAATCAGCCCCAGCATTTT
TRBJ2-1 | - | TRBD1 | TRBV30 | CAWRRDRGPNEQFF | TGTGCCTGGAGGAGGGACAGGGGGCCTAATGAGCAGTTCTTC
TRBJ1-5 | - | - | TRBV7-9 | CASSIQGPNQPQHF | TGTGCCAGCAGCATACAGGGTCCAAATCAGCCCCAGCATTTT
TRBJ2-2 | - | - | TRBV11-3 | CASSPREAGELFF | TGTGCCAGCAGCCCCAGGGAAGCCGGGGAGCTGTTTTTT
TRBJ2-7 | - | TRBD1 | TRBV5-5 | CASSVHWDRKYYEQYF | TGTGCCAGCAGCGTACACTGGGACAGGAAATACTACGAGCAGTACTTC
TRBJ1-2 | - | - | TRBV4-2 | CASSQEVTGNYGYTF | TGTGCCAGCAGCCAAGAGGTAACAGGGAACTATGGCTACACCTTC
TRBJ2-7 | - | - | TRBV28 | CASSLRGEQYF | TGTGCCAGCAGTCTCAGAGGCGAGCAGTACTTC
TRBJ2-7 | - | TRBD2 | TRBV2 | CASSGFGTSGRAYEQYF | TGTGCCAGCAGCGGATTTGGGACTAGCGGGAGGGCCTACGAGCAGTACTTC
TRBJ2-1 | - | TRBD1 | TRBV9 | CASSANRRPGQGNNEQFF | TGTGCCAGCAGCGCCAATCGCAGACCGGGACAGGGTAATAACGAGCAGTTCTTC
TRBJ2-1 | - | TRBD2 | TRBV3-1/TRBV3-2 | CASSQGTSPGNEQFF | TGTGCCAGCAGCCAAGGGACTAGCCCTGGCAATGAGCAGTTCTTC
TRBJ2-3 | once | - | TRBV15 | CATSKRTADTQYF | TGTGCCACCAGTAAGAGGACAGCAGATACGCAGTATTTT
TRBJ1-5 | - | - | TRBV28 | CASSSPRTDHWAQHF | TGTGCCAGCAGTTCTCCCCGGACAGACCATTGGGCCCAGCATTTT
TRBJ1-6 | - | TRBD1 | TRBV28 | CASSWGTGGNASPLHF | TGTGCCAGCAGTTGGGGTACAGGGGGAAACGCTTCACCCCTCCACTTT
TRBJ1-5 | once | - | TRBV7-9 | CASSPTGYGPQHF | TGTGCCAGCAGCCCTACAGGGTATGGGCCCCAGCATTTT
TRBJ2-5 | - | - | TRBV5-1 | CASSLGGLQETQYF | TGCGCCAGCAGCTTGGGGGGCTTGCAAGAGACCCAGTACTTC
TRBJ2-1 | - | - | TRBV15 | CATSRVRETVNEQFF | TGTGCCACCAGCAGAGTCCGGGAGACGGTCAATGAGCAGTTCTTC
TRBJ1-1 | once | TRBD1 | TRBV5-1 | CASSLTPGQGTEAFF | TGCGCCAGCAGCTTGACGCCGGGACAGGGTACTGAAGCTTTCTTT
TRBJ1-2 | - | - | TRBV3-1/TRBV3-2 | CATGRRGASYGYTF | TGTGCCACAGGACGACGGGGGGCAAGCTATGGCTACACCTTC
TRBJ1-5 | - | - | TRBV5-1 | CASSSTPSNQPQHF | TGCGCCAGCAGCTCCACACCTAGCAATCAGCCCCAGCATTTT
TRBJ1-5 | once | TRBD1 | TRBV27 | CASSTGTGLFNQPQHF | TGTGCCAGCAGTACGGGGACAGGGCTTTTCAATCAGCCCCAGCATTTT
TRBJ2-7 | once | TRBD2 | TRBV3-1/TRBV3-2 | CASSQGVMRAGVAEQYF | TGTGCCAGCAGCCAAGGGGTTATGAGAGCGGGAGTGGCCGAGCAGTACTTC
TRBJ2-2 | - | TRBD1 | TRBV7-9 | CASSSPLSGTGNTGELFF | TGTGCCAGCAGCTCCCCCCTTTCCGGGACAGGGAACACCGGGGAGCTGTTTTTT
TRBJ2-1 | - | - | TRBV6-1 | CASSELGQLSSYNEQFF | TGTGCCAGCAGTGAACTAGGTCAACTGAGCTCCTACAATGAGCAGTTCTTC